These 10 T cell receptor beta chains were all obtained from the same sample, sequenced in a study of T cell repertoires in cytomegalovirus infection. Each CDR3 protein is one row after TCRdb ran MiXCR on the reads. The sample holds about 7,900 distinct CDR3 sequences, roughly 49% seen once. These receptors have no known antigen. Sequenced input: PBMCs, sequenced either directly or after in vitro stimulation (not recorded which). These receptors were obtained from a human donor in good health (CMV status not recorded). Some clones in this sample may be carry-over from other donors' samples.

This chain links TRBV27 with TRBJ2-2; 7 bases fit TRBD2. This CDR3 is built from 17 residues. J was trimmed by 5 bases and V by 5 bases; bases with no gene match: 14. Germline CDR1 MNHEY, CDR2 SMNVEV (reference sequence). The DNA for the CDR3 is TGTGCCAGCAGTATTCGATCTAGCGGATACACAACCGGGGAGCTGTTTTTT. Its translation is CASSIRSSGYTTGELFF.

The chain uses TRBV7-2 and TRBJ2-2; 9 bases match TRBD2. Germline values: CDR1 SGHTA, CDR2 FQGNSA. CDR3 size: 15 residues. V shed 1 base and J 7 bases; nucleotides not matched to a gene: 4. CDR3 protein: CASSLELAGGGELFF. CDR3 DNA sequence: TGTGCCAGCAGCTTAGAACTAGCGGGCGGCGGGGAGCTGTTTTTT.

In regard to this clonotype: Likely a read error: the CDR3 ends without its conserved phenylalanine or tryptophan. It is unclear where the CDR3 begins or ends on the DNA, so no DNA is shown, and the CDR3 is as TCRdb lists it. This chain uses TRBV12-3 or TRBV12-4 with TRBJ1-1; the listed D gene, TRBD1, was not tested against the DNA. The CDR3 adds up to 16 amino acids, both ends counted. CDR3 loop: CASILRVSKQVTESFL.

The V gene is TRBV7-8, the J gene TRBJ2-2; no reliable D call. This CDR3 comprises 15 residues. V was pared by 3 bases and J by 2 bases, with 10 bases between. Germline assignment: CDR1 SGHVS and CDR2 FQNEAQ. For the CDR3, the DNA is TGTGCCAGCAGCTTGAGCCGAGTAAACACCGGGGAGCTGTTTTTT. Translation gives CASSLSRVNTGELFF.

This clonotype was seen just once. A read error may account for a junction end that differs from germline. The chain is built from TRBV6-1 and TRBJ1-5; maybe TRBD1 (6 bases). The germline V gene has CDR1 MNHNS and CDR2 SASEGT. The CDR3 sequence is 15 residues long. CDR3: CATGLRQASNQPQHF. The CDR3 DNA reads as TGTGCCACAGGCCTCCGACAGGCGTCCAATCAGCCACAGCATTTT.

V is TRBV12-3 or TRBV12-4 and J is TRBJ1-5, with D tentatively TRBD1 (5 bases). Trimming left V 5 bases short and J 3 bases short, with 23 bases between. CDR3 length: 18 residues. CDR3 in DNA: TGTGCCAGCAGTAAGGAGGGGACCAGTTTTCCGTACAATCAGCCCCAGCATTTT. Residues: CASSKEGTSFPYNQPQHF.

With respect to this clonotype: This is likely a read error, given that the CDR3 carries no conserved phenylalanine or tryptophan at its end. Because the CDR3's place on the DNA is in doubt, the DNA is left out and the CDR3 is given as listed by TCRdb. The chain has TRBV12-3 or TRBV12-4 and TRBJ1-1; the DNA was not compared with TRBD1, the D call given in the table. The CDR3 adds up to 16 amino acids, both ends counted. CDR3: CASSLRVSKQGTEDLL.

The chain recombines TRBV6-6 with TRBJ1-4; possibly TRBD1 for D (5 bases). The V gene's germline CDR1 is MNHNY and CDR2 SVGAGI (reference sequence). V was pared by 5 bases and J by 8 bases, with 18 bases between. The CDR3 is 15 amino acids. CDR3 coding DNA: TGTGCCAGCAGTGGTCGTTTCGGGACGGGGGAAAAACTGTTTTTT. This sequence encodes CASSGRFGTGEKLFF.

As for this clonotype: The junction does not match germline at one end; this may be a read error. The chain is built from TRBV11-2 and TRBJ1-2; the match to TRBD1 covers 7 bases. Germline V gene sequence: CDR1 SGHAT, CDR2 FQNNGV. The CDR3 loop spans 19 amino acids. Written as DNA, the CDR3 is TGTGCCATCAGCTTAGGGGACGTCACTCCGACAGGGTTGGGTTGTTTCTACACCTTC. Amino acid sequence: CAISLGDVTPTGLGCFYTF.

The rearrangement uses TRBV2 and TRBJ1-1; D might be TRBD1 (6 bases). V lost 8 bases and J 1 base, leaving 8 bases between the germline ends. The CDR3 loop spans 12 amino acids. Germline assignment: CDR1 SNHLY and CDR2 FYNNEI. In nucleotides, the CDR3 is TGTGCCAGCGGACAGTCGAACACTGAAGCTTTCTTT. As protein: CASGQSNTEAFF.